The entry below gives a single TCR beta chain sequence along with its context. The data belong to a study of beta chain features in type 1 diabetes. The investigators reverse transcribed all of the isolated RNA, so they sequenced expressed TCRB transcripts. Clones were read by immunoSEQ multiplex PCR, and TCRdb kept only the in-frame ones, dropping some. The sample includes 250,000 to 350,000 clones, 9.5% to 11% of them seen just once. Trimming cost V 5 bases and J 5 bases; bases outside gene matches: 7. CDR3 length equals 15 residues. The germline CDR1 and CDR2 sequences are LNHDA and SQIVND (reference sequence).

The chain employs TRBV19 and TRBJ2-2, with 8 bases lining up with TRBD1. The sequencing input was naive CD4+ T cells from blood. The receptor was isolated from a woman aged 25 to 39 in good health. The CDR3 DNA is TGTGCCAGTAGTCCGCGGACAGGGTGGACCGGGGAGCTGTTTTTT. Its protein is CASSPRTGWTGELFF. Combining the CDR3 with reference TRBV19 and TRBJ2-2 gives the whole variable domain DGGITQSPKYLFRKEGQNVTLSCEQNLNHDAMYWYRQDPGQGLRLIYYSQIVNDFQKGDIAEGYSVSREKKESFPLTVTSAQKNPTAFYLCASSPRTGWTGELFFGEGSRLTVL.